One and the same sample provided the 24 T cell receptor beta chains below, sequenced in a study of shared clonotypes between healthy human individuals. Using immunoSEQ multiplex PCR, the repertoire was profiled, and TCRdb retains in-frame clones only, with some absent. The sample contains roughly 2,300,000 clones, 80% to 95% of which appear only once. The sequencing sample was made of naive CD4+ T cells from PBMCs. Documented subset: CD45RA+ positively selected. The receptor source for this set is a man aged 18 to 30 in good health. Some clones in this sample may be carry-over from other donors' samples.

On this clone itself: Other DNA sequences in the same sample also yield this CDR3. The chain employs TRBV11-3 and TRBJ2-3; 9 nucleotides match TRBD2. V shed 1 base, J shed 3 bases, and the junction held 5 bases outside the gene matches. Germline assignment: CDR1 SGHNT and CDR2 YENEEA. This CDR3 contains 16 residues. The CDR3 DNA reads TGTGCCAGCAGCTTAGGACTCGCGGGAGGGACAGATACGCAGTATTTT. It yields the protein CASSLGLAGGTDTQYF.

V usage is TRBV15 and J usage is TRBJ1-4, with D possibly being TRBD1 (5 bases). Germline CDR1 and CDR2: LNHNV and YYDKDF (reference sequence). The V gene lost 1 base and the J gene lost 8 bases, with 11 bases spanning the gap. This CDR3 is built from 14 residues. The DNA of the CDR3 is TGTGCCACCAGCAGAGGCCCATGGGGGGAAAAACTGTTTTTT. Translated, it gives CATSRGPWGEKLFF.

The rearrangement joins TRBV27 to TRBJ2-7, with 13 bases matching TRBD2. Germline CDR1 MNHEY, CDR2 SMNVEV (reference sequence). V shed 3 bases, J shed 3 bases, and the junction held 23 bases outside the gene matches. This CDR3 is 22 amino acids long. CDR3 residues: CASSFRARTGTSGTHEFYEQYF. In DNA, the CDR3 is TGTGCCAGCAGTTTCCGCGCTCGAACCGGGACTAGCGGGACCCACGAATTCTACGAGCAGTACTTC.

This clone appeared a few times. Here the CDR3 reads CASSINRGPPPTEAFF. The DNA of the CDR3 is TGTGCCAGTAGTATTAACAGGGGTCCTCCGCCCACTGAAGCTTTCTTT. The rearrangement uses TRBV19 and TRBJ1-1; TRBD1 matches at 7 bases. In germline, CDR1 is LNHDA, CDR2 SQIVND (reference sequence). With V trimmed by 3 bases and J by 4 bases, 11 bases remained unmatched. The CDR3 has 16 amino acids.

This chain connects TRBV6-4 to TRBJ1-1; D possibly corresponds to TRBD1 (5 bases). Germline-derived CDR1 and CDR2 are MRHNA and SNTAGT. V was cut by 7 bases and J by 6 bases, with 21 bases left in between. The CDR3 totals 15 residues. This chain's CDR3 is CASTRPGGDEAEAFF. The CDR3 DNA is TGTGCCAGCACCCGACCTGGGGGGGATGAGGCTGAAGCTTTCTTT.

The gene calls are TRBV28 and TRBJ1-4; tentative D call: TRBD1 (5 bases). Germline V lookup: CDR1 MDHEN, CDR2 SYDVKM. The germline V and J ends were trimmed by 6 bases and 3 bases, with 11 bases remaining between them. The CDR3 has 14 residues. CDR3: CASRIGTANEKLFF. DNA for the CDR3: TGTGCCAGCAGGATCGGGACCGCTAATGAAAAACTGTTTTTT.

V is TRBV7-3 and J is TRBJ2-6; D is ambiguous. V lost 5 bases and J lost 1, with 12 bases in between. The CDR3 is 16 amino acids. The V gene's germline CDR1 is SGHTA and CDR2 FQGTGA. The CDR3: CASSEARTSGANVLTF. For the CDR3, the DNA is TGTGCCAGCAGCGAAGCCCGCACATCTGGGGCCAACGTCCTGACTTTC. Full variable domain (missing parts from reference TRBV7-3 and TRBJ2-6): GAGVSQTPSNKVTEKGKYVELRCDPISGHTALYWYRQSLGQGPEFLIYFQGTGAADDSGLPNDRFFAVRPEGSVSTLKIQRTERGDSAVYLCASSEARTSGANVLTFGAGSRLTVL.

The rearrangement joins TRBV28 to TRBJ2-5; TRBD2 aligns across 8 bases. The CDR3 contains 17 residues. With V trimmed by 5 bases and J by 3 bases, 14 bases remained unmatched. CDR1 is MDHEN, CDR2 SYDVKM, per germline. The CDR3 protein is CASSTVSSGLREETQYF. In DNA, the CDR3 is TGTGCCAGCAGTACAGTCTCTAGCGGGCTGAGAGAAGAGACCCAGTACTTC.

This chain joins TRBV28 and TRBJ1-1; D remains ambiguous. CDR1 MDHEN and CDR2 SYDVKM come from the germline V gene. The CDR3 length is 12 residues. The ends were cut back, 4 bases at V and 7 bases at J, with 10 bases in the middle. The CDR3 DNA sequence: TGTGCCAGCAGTTCCCGCCGGATTGAAGCTTTCTTT. Its translation: CASSSRRIEAFF. The whole variable domain, filled in from reference TRBV28 and TRBJ1-1, reads DVKVTQSSRYLVKRTGEKVFLECVQDMDHENMFWYRQDPGLGLRLIYFSYDVKMKEKGDIPEGYSVSREKKERFSLILESASTNQTSMYLCASSSRRIEAFFGQGTRLTVV.

The chain carries TRBV30 and TRBJ2-6; tentative D call: TRBD1 (5 bases). The CDR3 extends over 16 amino acids. Germline values: CDR1 GTSNPN, CDR2 SVGIG (reference sequence). The V and J ends lost 5 bases and 0 bases respectively, with 14 bases between them. In DNA form, the CDR3 reads TGTGCCTGGGGGGCAGGCTTCTCCTCTGGGGCCAACGTCCTGACTTTC. This codes for CAWGAGFSSGANVLTF.

Only a few counts were recorded for this clone. V usage is TRBV12-1 and J usage is TRBJ1-1. TRBV12-1 is tagged as a pseudogene. The CDR3 has 15 residues. CDR3 protein: CASSFGVGGNTEAFF. The CDR3 DNA sequence: TGTGCCAGCAGCTTTGGAGTTGGGGGGAACACTGAAGCTTTCTTT.

This clone was counted a single time. This chain joins TRBV7-2 and TRBJ2-3, with D uncertain. The CDR3 is 16 amino acids. Germline assignment: CDR1 SGHTA and CDR2 FQGNSA. V lost 2 bases to trimming and J lost 1 base, with 13 bases between them. CDR3 sequence reads: CASSLSRAERTDTQYF. CDR3 DNA: TGTGCCAGCAGCTTAAGTCGGGCAGAGCGCACAGATACGCAGTATTTT.

The chain has TRBV9 and TRBJ2-7, with D tentatively TRBD1 or TRBD2 (5 bases each). Germline CDR1 is SGDLS and CDR2 is YYNGEE. This CDR3 spans 16 amino acids. The V end was cut by 0 bases, the J end by 4 bases, with 17 bases between. The CDR3 here is CASSVATSGPLYEQYF. CDR3 in DNA: TGTGCCAGCAGCGTAGCTACCTCGGGGCCTTTGTACGAGCAGTACTTC.

The V and J genes are TRBV29-1 and TRBJ2-1, with 9 bases lining up with TRBD2. This CDR3 is 13 amino acids long. V lost 7 bases, J lost 4 bases, and 5 bases stayed unmatched. Germline CDR1 and CDR2: SQVTM and ANQGSEA. This CDR3 is CSARLAVYNEQFF. The CDR3 DNA sequence: TGCAGCGCCCGACTAGCGGTTTACAATGAGCAGTTCTTC.

This chain connects TRBV27 to TRBJ2-5; either TRBD1 or TRBD2 may fit D (5 bases each). CDR1 is MNHEY and CDR2 is SMNVEV in the germline V gene (reference sequence). The CDR3 contains 16 residues. V was trimmed by 5 bases and J by 5 bases, leaving 21 bases between them. The CDR3: CASSILAGTPGETQYF. The CDR3 DNA reads as TGTGCCAGCAGTATTCTTGCCGGGACCCCAGGGGAGACCCAGTACTTC.

This clone was observed a single time. CDR3 nucleotide sequence: TGTGCCAGCACTTTATCCTTCTTAGGGCTAAGCACGTTCTTC. This gives the protein CASTLSFLGLSTFF. The rearrangement joins TRBV2 to TRBJ2-1, with D unclear. The V end was cut by 7 bases, the J end by 15 bases, with 25 bases between. The V gene's germline CDR1 is SNHLY and CDR2 FYNNEI. This CDR3 is 14 amino acids long.

In this sample, this clone turned up once. The V gene is TRBV7-2, the J gene TRBJ2-5; no reliable D call. The CDR3 is 14 amino acids. CDR1 is SGHTA and CDR2 is FQGNSA in the germline V gene. V gave up 2 bases and J gave up 1 base, with 8 bases separating them. The CDR3 here is CASSLMELQETQYF. DNA of the CDR3: TGTGCCAGCAGCTTAATGGAACTCCAAGAGACCCAGTACTTC.

The V call is TRBV7-2, the J call TRBJ2-7; D may be TRBD2 (5 bases). Per germline, CDR1 SGHTA and CDR2 FQGNSA. V lost 0 bases and J lost 4, with 10 bases in between. This CDR3 has 14 amino acids. The CDR3 coding sequence is TGTGCCAGCAGCTTAGCCGGACTGAGTTACGAGCAGTACTTC. Translated: CASSLAGLSYEQYF.

J is TRBJ1-2 and V is TRBV4-3, with a weak D call TRBD1 (5 bases). Germline V gene sequence: CDR1 LGHNA, CDR2 YSLEER. The V and J ends lost 4 bases and 4 bases respectively, with 22 bases between them. The CDR3 is 17 amino acids. CDR3 sequence (DNA): TGCGCCAGCAGCCTCGACGTCAGGGACGCTATTTTCTATGGCTACACCTTC. It translates to CASSLDVRDAIFYGYTF.

This clone was counted once. The gene calls are TRBV25-1 and TRBJ1-6; D gene uncertain. Deletions cut 0 bases from V and 9 bases from J, with 6 bases between. This CDR3 has 13 residues. Germline lookup yields CDR1 MGHDK and CDR2 SYGVNS. The CDR3 here is CASSEYGSSPLHF. The CDR3 region has the DNA TGTGCCAGCAGTGAATATGGTAGTTCACCCCTCCACTTT.

The rearrangement joins TRBV28 to TRBJ1-2; no reliable D call. V shed 3 bases and J shed 4 bases, with 12 bases lying between them. The CDR3 is made up of 14 amino acids. The germline V gene has CDR1 MDHEN and CDR2 SYDVKM. The CDR3 DNA is TGTGCCAGCAGTTTTTTGAACAGCCGCTATGGCTACACCTTC. It codes for CASSFLNSRYGYTF.

This rearrangement joins TRBV15 to TRBJ1-2; TRBD1 aligns across 7 bases. The ends lost 3 bases at V and 6 bases at J; junction bases unmatched: 1. Germline-derived CDR1 and CDR2 are LNHNV and YYDKDF (reference sequence). This CDR3 spans 12 amino acids. CDR3 sequence: CATSRGQNGYTF. The CDR3 DNA reads as TGTGCCACCAGCAGGGGACAGAATGGCTACACCTTC.

V gene TRBV6-6 combines with J gene TRBJ2-7; possibly TRBD2 for D (5 bases). From germline, CDR1 is MNHNY and CDR2 SVGAGI (reference sequence). The CDR3 sequence is 12 residues long. V shed 6 bases and J shed 2 bases, with 8 bases lying between them. In DNA, the CDR3 is TGTGCCAGCAGAACTAGAACCTACGAGCAGTACTTC. It specifies CASRTRTYEQYF.

The chain has TRBV4-1 and TRBJ2-7; D remains unclear. The CDR3 is 15 residues long. Germline V CDR1 and CDR2: MGHRA, YSYEKL. V was pared by 3 bases and J by 3 bases, with 15 bases between. CDR3 protein: CASSQGPFARYEQYF. CDR3 DNA: TGCGCCAGCAGCCAGGGCCCCTTCGCCCGCTACGAGCAGTACTTC.